This T cell receptor (beta chain) stems from a study of spatial heterogeneity in lung cancer (dated by TCRdb to between 2017 and 2020). Regarding the research as a whole: Beta-chain transcripts were consistently detected in greater numbers than alpha-chain transcripts, which likely reflected higher beta-chain transcript abundance. In the raw uncorrected reads, each unique combination of TCR and UMI appeared on average more than ten times. In non-small cell lung cancer, the study quantitatively compared TCR alpha and beta repertoires across several tumor regions, matched nontumor lung, and blood. The study linked features of the TCR repertoire to counts of nonsynonymous mutations, which were determined by whole-exome sequencing of tumor tissue. At surgery, around 200 tumor regions, fewer than 85 matched nontumor lung samples and 56 PBMC samples were TCR-sequenced for both alpha and beta chains. General study outcomes and caveats: Additional single-cell paired TCR alpha and beta sequencing was considered necessary to confirm, at a functional level, the hypothesis that regional TCRs recognize regional mutations. Ubiquitous expanded tumor TCRs showed up in blood more often at tumor resection than at routine follow-up.

The germline V gene yields MNHNS for CDR1 and SASEGT for CDR2. Measured from the cysteine to the phenylalanine, the CDR3 is 14 residues long. Left in the record is the CDR3 DNA by itself, 42 bases read in frame from the first base. V lost 6 bases and J lost 6 bases, and the count of bases not matched to a germline gene is 5. In the case of this clonotype: Its antigen specificity is not known. Just one base apart from a much larger clone, this may be a read error.

Library preparation used 5' RACE. Sequencing instrument: NextSeq 500. To allow correction of PCR and sequencing errors, the TCR library protocol tagged every TCR cDNA molecule with a unique molecular identifier. In the original analysis: Decombinator tools were used for TCR identification, UMI-based error correction and CDR3 extraction. TCRs above a frequency of 2 per 1,000, corresponding to the top 1% of the tumor frequency distribution, were defined as expanded. Renyi diversity was computed with the R vegan package after each repertoire had been subsampled 100 times to 5,000 TCRs. CDR3 similarity networks were built from amino acid triplet string-kernel similarity, connecting CDR3s with pairwise similarity above 0.82. Starting from the raw public reads, TCRdb applied fastp trimming at Q25, assembled clones with MiXCR and retained in-frame beta chains. Entries that share a CDR3 protein sequence are merged under the most common genes and DNA. TCRdb's processing, not the authors', yielded these V and J calls. This sample has about 11,000 distinct CDR3 sequences in its table, and approximately 3.7% of those were observed once. The ten largest clones represent 40% to 65% of the sample.

What this sample's time point label stands for: sample taken at primary tumor resection. The donors were about 71 patients from the lung TRACERx cohort who had early-stage, untreated non-small cell lung cancer. For TCR sequencing, whole RNA was extracted from tumor and nontumor lung tissue, or from cryopreserved PBMC samples, and no cell sorting was done. Patients were selected for TCR sequencing only if sufficient RNA was available from at least two tumor regions. This sequence uses TRBV6-1 and TRBJ1-5; the junction holds 10 bases that match TRBD1. The sequence derives from a female donor with early-stage non-small cell lung cancer. The sequencing here drew on PBMCs, taken at surgery. The nucleotides read TGTGCCAGCAGGGGGACAGGGGAAAGTCAGCCCCAGCATTTT. Protein translation: CASRGTGESQPQHF.